The clone carrying this T cell receptor beta chain occurred once. The time point here: newly diagnosed GD, antithyroid drugs for less than 3 months. RNA from PBMCs was the source of the TCR library. The CDR3 runs to 14 residues. Trimming removed 4 bases from V and 7 bases from J, with 11 bases in between. Germline loops: CDR1 SNHLY, CDR2 FYNNEI. The data are from a study of regulatory T cells in long-lasting Graves disease. TCR beta libraries were built with iRepertoire HTBI primers and Arm-PCR of CDR3 regions. TCRdb used MiXCR to reprocess the multiplex PCR reads, holding one entry per CDR3 protein. The repertoire has about half a million distinct CDR3 sequences, more than 10% of them found once; the top ten carry 7.5% to 9%. The sample also formed part of further work on T cells in Graves' hyperthyroidism and ophthalmopathy.

This TCR came from a woman in her twenties or thirties with Graves disease. The material was peripheral blood mononuclear cells (PBMCs), obtained at new diagnosis, from a patient treated with antithyroid drugs. The chain joins TRBV2 to TRBJ1-6; D is perhaps TRBD1 (6 bases). The CDR3 DNA reads TGTGCCAGCAGTGTAAGAGGGGGGAATTCACCCCTCCACTTT. As protein: CASSVRGGNSPLHF.